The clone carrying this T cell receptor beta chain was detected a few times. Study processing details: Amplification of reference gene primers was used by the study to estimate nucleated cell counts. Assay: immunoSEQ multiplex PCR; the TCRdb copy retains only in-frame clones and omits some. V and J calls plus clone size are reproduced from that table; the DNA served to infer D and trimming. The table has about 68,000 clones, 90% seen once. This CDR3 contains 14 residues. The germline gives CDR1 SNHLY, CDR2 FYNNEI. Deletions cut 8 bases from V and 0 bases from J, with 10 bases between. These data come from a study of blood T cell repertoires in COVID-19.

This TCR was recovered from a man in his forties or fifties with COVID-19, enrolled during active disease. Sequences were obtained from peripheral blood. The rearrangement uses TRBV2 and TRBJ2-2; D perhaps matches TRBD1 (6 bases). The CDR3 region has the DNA TGTGCCAGCCTGAGGGGGACGAACACCGGGGAGCTGTTTTTT. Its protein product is CASLRGTNTGELFF.